The next 20 T cell receptor beta chains were all read from a single sample in a study of molecular identifiers for immune sequencing clone quantification. TCRdb used MiXCR to reprocess the PCR reads, holding one entry per CDR3 protein. The sample includes about 54,000 distinct CDR3 sequences, about 23% of them seen just once. Sequenced: naive CD8+ T cells from blood, with Jurkat cell RNA spiked in. Described subset: FACS-sorted CD8+CD4-CCR7+CD45RA+ naive T cells. The receptors stem from a human donor in good health. Some libraries in this study had Jurkat cell RNA spiked in.

This clonotype occurred many times. J is TRBJ2-5 and V is TRBV7-9, with a possible D match to TRBD2 (6 bases). V gave up 0 bases and J gave up 1 base, with 12 bases separating them. The CDR3 consists of 16 residues. CDR1 and CDR2 (germline): SEHNR, FQNEAQ (reference sequence). CDR3 in amino acids: CASSLALAYAQETQYF. The CDR3 DNA reads as TGTGCCAGCAGCTTAGCTCTAGCGTACGCCCAAGAGACCCAGTACTTC.

This clonotype was counted many times. The genes are TRBV6-2 or TRBV6-3 and TRBJ2-5; D ambiguous. Trimming took 2 bases from V and 1 from J, leaving 8 bases between them. The CDR3 spans 14 residues. Germline lookup yields CDR1 MNHEY and CDR2 SVGEGT. In nucleotides, the CDR3 is TGTGCCAGCAGTTACGTGGAATTCCAAGAGACCCAGTACTTC. Protein: CASSYVEFQETQYF.

A few counts support this clonotype. Just one base apart from a much larger clone, this may be a read error. The chain is built from TRBV6-5 and TRBJ2-6, with D perhaps matching TRBD1 (5 bases). The CDR3 covers 16 residues. Germline CDR1 and CDR2: MNHEY and SVGAGI. CDR3 nucleotides: TGTGCCAGCAGCCACATGGGTGAGCCTGGGGCCAACGTCCTGGCTTTC. This encodes CASSHMGEPGANVLAF.

This clonotype was seen repeatedly, ten times or more. The CDR3 DNA reads as TGTGCCAGCAGTTTGACAGCATTCTCTGGAAACACCATATATTTT. This sequence encodes CASSLTAFSGNTIYF. The chain employs TRBV27 and TRBJ1-3; perhaps TRBD1 as D (5 bases). Trimming took 3 bases from V and 0 from J, leaving 9 bases between them. The CDR3 runs 15 residues. Germline lookup yields CDR1 MNHEY and CDR2 SMNVEV (reference sequence).

This clonotype has a count of ten or more. The V gene is TRBV9, the J gene TRBJ2-6; TRBD2 is a possible D gene (5 bases). This CDR3 spans 15 amino acids. The germline gives CDR1 SGDLS, CDR2 YYNGEE. Trimming removed 3 bases at V and 1 base at J, with 8 bases between. As DNA, the CDR3 is TGTGCCAGCAGCGAAGGACTTTCTGGGGCCAACGTCCTGACTTTC. Translation: CASSEGLSGANVLTF.

Of note for this clonotype: The germline gene is not matched at one end of the junction; a read error may be the cause. This rearrangement joins TRBV7-9 to TRBJ2-7; D tentatively reads TRBD1 or TRBD2 (6 bases each). Germline V gives CDR1 SEHNR, CDR2 FQNEAQ (reference sequence). The CDR3 covers 14 residues. CDR3 region: CASAGGLSPYEQHF. The CDR3 DNA follows: TGTGCCAGCGCTGGGGGGCTCTCCCCCTACGAGCAGCACTTC.

V is TRBV19 and J is TRBJ2-1; 9 nucleotides match TRBD1. This CDR3 is 14 amino acids long. V lost 6 bases and J lost 9; bases outside the gene matches: 9. The V gene's germline CDR1 is LNHDA and CDR2 SQIVND (reference sequence). CDR3 region: CASSPGTGLFEQFF. The DNA for the CDR3 is TGTGCCAGTAGCCCCGGGACAGGGTTATTTGAGCAGTTCTTC.

In this sample, this clonotype turned up a few times. The J gene is TRBJ2-1, the V gene TRBV15, with D possibly TRBD1 on 6 matching bases. Germline V gene sequence: CDR1 LNHNV, CDR2 YYDKDF (reference sequence). The V end lost 5 bases, the J end lost 3 bases, and 17 bases lay between the germline ends. CDR3 size: 16 residues. CDR3 amino acids: CATSLGLGGIYNEQFF. The CDR3 DNA reads TGTGCCACCAGCCTAGGGCTAGGGGGTATCTACAATGAGCAGTTCTTC.

This clonotype was recorded a few times. The chain uses TRBV29-1 and TRBJ2-7; D possibly matches TRBD1 or TRBD2 (6 bases each). V was cut by 4 bases and J by 1 base, with 17 bases left in between. Germline V gives CDR1 SQVTM, CDR2 ANQGSEA. The CDR3 is 15 amino acids. CDR3 residues: CSVVTRDNPSYEQYF. The DNA for the CDR3 is TGCAGCGTTGTGACTAGGGACAACCCGTCCTACGAGCAGTACTTC.

A remark on this clonotype: This may come from a read error, since a much larger clone is one base off. The J gene is TRBJ2-6, the V gene TRBV19, with D maybe TRBD1 (5 bases). Germline assignment: CDR1 LNHDA and CDR2 SQIVND (reference sequence). The CDR3 has 15 amino acids. The CDR3 loop reads CASSPDGSGANVPTF. CDR3 sequence (DNA): TGTGCCAGTAGTCCGGACGGCTCTGGGGCCAACGTCCCGACTTTC. Complete variable domain (other parts from reference TRBV19 and TRBJ2-6): DGGITQSPKYLFRKEGQNVTLSCEQNLNHDAMYWYRQDPGQGLRLIYYSQIVNDFQKGDIAEGYSVSREKKESFPLTVTSAQKNPTAFYLCASSPDGSGANVPTFGAGSRLTVL.

This clonotype came up many times. The V call is TRBV7-2, the J call TRBJ2-1, with D perhaps TRBD2 (6 bases). CDR3 size: 12 residues. Trimming left V 5 bases short and J 10 bases short, with 12 bases between. Looked up from germline, CDR1 is SGHTA and CDR2 is FQGNSA. The CDR3 loop reads CASSPGTAEQFF. Here the CDR3 DNA reads TGTGCCAGCAGCCCCGGGACTGCCGAGCAGTTCTTC.

With respect to this clonotype: A clone one base away is much larger, so this may be a read error. The chain is built from TRBV24-1 and TRBJ2-2; TRBD2 matches 8 bases. J lost 3 bases, V lost 3 bases, and 5 bases had no gene match. CDR3 size: 16 residues. Germline V lookup: CDR1 KGHDR, CDR2 SFDVKD. CDR3: CATSDTAGVHTGELFF. In nucleotides, the CDR3 is TGTGCCACCAGTGATACAGCGGGAGTGCACACCGGGGAGCTGTTTTTT.

This clonotype was detected a few times. The chain couples TRBV20-1 to TRBJ2-2; 16 bases map to TRBD2. From germline, CDR1 is DFQATT and CDR2 SNEGSKA (reference sequence). J gave up 5 bases and V 3 bases, and 9 bases lay outside the gene matches. The length of the CDR3 is 18 residues. This CDR3 reads CSASPTGLAGGGTGELFF. As DNA, the CDR3 is TGCAGTGCTAGCCCGACGGGACTAGCGGGGGGGGGTACCGGGGAGCTGTTTTTT.

Details on this clonotype: A much larger clone sits a single nucleotide away, making a read error possible. The conserved final phenylalanine or tryptophan is absent from the CDR3, which likely points to a read error. The chain links TRBV6-5 to TRBJ2-3; 7 bases match TRBD1. CDR3 length: 12 amino acids. CDR1 and CDR2 (germline): MNHEY, SVGAGI. The CDR3 is CAAGTGTDTQYL. For the CDR3, the DNA is TGTGCTGCCGGGACAGGCACAGATACGCAGTATCTT.

The V and J genes are TRBV6-2 or TRBV6-3 and TRBJ2-3; D is undetermined. Trimming left V 5 bases short and J 3 bases short, with 15 bases between. Germline-derived CDR1 and CDR2 are MNHEY and SVGEGT. This CDR3 is built from 15 residues. The CDR3 nucleotides are TGTGCCAGCAGTGAACTCCAATGGACGACAGATACGCAGTATTTT. This sequence encodes CASSELQWTTDTQYF.

Note on this clonotype: An end of the junction does not agree with germline; a read error may underlie this. The chain links TRBV6-2 or TRBV6-3 to TRBJ2-2; D remains ambiguous. In germline, CDR1 is MNHEY, CDR2 SVGEGT. The CDR3 length is 13 residues. The CDR3 region has the DNA TGTGCCAACAGTGCCAATTTGGCCGGGGAGCTGTTTTTT. This encodes CANSANLAGELFF.

A few counts support this clonotype. The rearrangement links TRBV2 to TRBJ2-7; D is unclear. Trimming removed 6 bases from V and 6 bases from J, with 18 bases in between. CDR1 and CDR2 (germline): SNHLY, FYNNEI. The length of the CDR3 is 14 residues. The DNA of the CDR3 is TGTGCCAGCAGCCCATCGGTGAGAGGTGCCGAGCAGTACTTC. Translating gives CASSPSVRGAEQYF.

This clonotype has more than one count but fewer than ten. DNA for the CDR3: TGTGCCAGCAGATACACGGGGGGAGTCACAGATACGCAGTATTTT. As protein: CASRYTGGVTDTQYF. The V and J genes are TRBV6-6 and TRBJ2-3; 7 nucleotides line up with TRBD2. Germline V gives CDR1 MNHNY, CDR2 SVGAGI (reference sequence). V lost 6 bases and J lost 2; bases outside the gene matches: 8. The CDR3 runs 15 residues.

This clonotype was detected many times. The J gene is TRBJ2-7, the V gene TRBV5-1; D is perhaps TRBD1 or TRBD2 (5 bases each). CDR3 size: 12 residues. Trimming pared 5 bases from V and 3 bases from J, leaving 9 bases between. Germline CDR1 and CDR2: SGHRS and YFSETQ. The DNA for the CDR3 is TGCGCCAGCAGAGGGGACGGCTACGAGCAGTACTTC. Translating it yields CASRGDGYEQYF.

As for this clonotype: Possible read error: a much larger clone is one base away. This sequence joins TRBV6-5 and TRBJ1-1, with 10 positions matching TRBD1. The CDR3 consists of 14 residues. V lost 8 bases to trimming and J lost 1 base; unmatched junction nucleotides: 4. Germline assignment: CDR1 MNHEY and CDR2 SVGAGI. CDR3 in amino acids: CASAWDRGNTEAFF. CDR3 sequence (DNA): TGTGCCAGCGCCTGGGACAGGGGGAACACTGAAGCTTTCTTT.